The rows below give T cell receptor beta chains drawn from one sample of a study of blood T cells in healthy people across ages. MiXCR was run by TCRdb on the 5' RACE reads, yielding one entry per CDR3 protein. Of 700,000 to 900,000 distinct CDR3 sequences in the sample, roughly 50% were seen once. Sequenced sample: blood. These TCRs come from a man of 80 years or more in good health. Both conserved end residues are part of each CDR3. The D gene is left open where the match is weak. Size values are once, few and many counts, or a class for expanded clones, and some rows have none.

d_gene: -
abundance: few
v_gene: TRBV5-6
j_gene: TRBJ2-5
CDR3nt: TGTGCCAGCAGCTTCGGGACCCTCGGAGCTCAGTACTTC
CDR3aa: CASSFGTLGAQYF

d_gene: -
abundance: -
v_gene: TRBV28
j_gene: TRBJ2-7
CDR3nt: TGTGCCAGCAGCATGGGCGTATCCTACGAGCAGTACTTC
CDR3aa: CASSMGVSYEQYF

d_gene: TRBD2
abundance: -
v_gene: TRBV20-1
j_gene: TRBJ2-7
CDR3nt: TGCAGTGCTAGAGTTCGGACTAGCGGGACCTTGGCGGACGAGCAGTACTTC
CDR3aa: CSARVRTSGTLADEQYF

d_gene: TRBD2
abundance: -
v_gene: TRBV10-3
j_gene: TRBJ2-1
CDR3nt: TGTGCCATCACCCAGGGGACTAGCGGGAGCGGCGGTGAGCAGTTCTTC
CDR3aa: CAITQGTSGSGGEQFF

d_gene: -
abundance: -
v_gene: TRBV10-3
j_gene: TRBJ2-7
CDR3nt: TGTGCCATCAGGGGGAATCGTGTAAACGAGCAGTACTTC
CDR3aa: CAIRGNRVNEQYF

d_gene: -
abundance: -
v_gene: TRBV7-2
j_gene: TRBJ2-1
CDR3nt: TGTGCCAGCAGCTTAGCGGGGGCTAGCAGGCATGAGCAGTTCTTC
CDR3aa: CASSLAGASRHEQFF

d_gene: TRBD1
abundance: few
v_gene: TRBV12-3/TRBV12-4
j_gene: TRBJ2-3
CDR3nt: TGTGCCAGCAGTCCTTTGGGACAGCCGGGGCCTCCTCACAGATACGCGTATTTT
CDR3aa: CASSPLGQPGPPHRYAYF

d_gene: TRBD2
abundance: few
v_gene: TRBV20-1
j_gene: TRBJ2-7
CDR3nt: TGCAGTGCTCCATCAAGCCTAGCGGGTGGCTCCTACGAGCAGTACTTC
CDR3aa: CSAPSSLAGGSYEQYF

d_gene: -
abundance: -
v_gene: TRBV12-3/TRBV12-4
j_gene: TRBJ2-1
CDR3nt: TGTGCCAGCAGGGCGTCCGGGGGGCCGTACAATGAGCAGTTCTTC
CDR3aa: CASRASGGPYNEQFF

d_gene: -
abundance: -
v_gene: TRBV20-1
j_gene: TRBJ1-5
CDR3nt: TGCAGTGCAAAAGGGCATAATAGCAATCAGCCCCAGCATTTT
CDR3aa: CSAKGHNSNQPQHF

d_gene: TRBD2
abundance: -
v_gene: TRBV9
j_gene: TRBJ2-1
CDR3nt: TGTGCCAGCAGCGTCCGGGGGACTAGCGGCTACAATGAGCAGTTCTTC
CDR3aa: CASSVRGTSGYNEQFF

d_gene: TRBD1
abundance: -
v_gene: TRBV27
j_gene: TRBJ2-1
CDR3nt: TGTGCCAGCAGTTCTCGGACAGGGGGATACAAGGAGCAGTTCTTC
CDR3aa: CASSSRTGGYKEQFF

d_gene: -
abundance: few
v_gene: TRBV20-1
j_gene: TRBJ2-1
CDR3nt: TGCAGTGTCAGTGGAGTTTCCTACAATGAGCAGTTCTTC
CDR3aa: CSVSGVSYNEQFF

d_gene: TRBD1
abundance: -
v_gene: TRBV20-1
j_gene: TRBJ1-6
CDR3nt: TGCAGTGCTAGAGATTTAACAGGGGCCGGTTCACCCCTCCACTTT
CDR3aa: CSARDLTGAGSPLHF

d_gene: -
abundance: -
v_gene: TRBV25-1
j_gene: TRBJ1-2
CDR3nt: TGTGCCAGCAGTGAATCGGGACGGAACTATGGCTACACCTTC
CDR3aa: CASSESGRNYGYTF

d_gene: -
abundance: -
v_gene: TRBV5-1
j_gene: TRBJ2-1
CDR3nt: TGCGCCAGCAGCGTAAAGCTGCTGGAGACTCCCAATGAGCAGTTCTTC
CDR3aa: CASSVKLLETPNEQFF

d_gene: -
abundance: -
v_gene: TRBV3-1
j_gene: TRBJ2-3
CDR3nt: TGTGCCAGCAGCCAGCCTAAGGGGGACGGTCCGTATTTT
CDR3aa: CASSQPKGDGPYF

d_gene: -
abundance: -
v_gene: TRBV2
j_gene: TRBJ2-3
CDR3nt: TGTGCCAGCAGTGACGATCGCACAGATACGCAGTATTTT
CDR3aa: CASSDDRTDTQYF

d_gene: -
abundance: few
v_gene: TRBV5-5
j_gene: TRBJ1-5
CDR3nt: TGTGCCAGCAGCCAGGGCGTCGACAATCAGCCCCAGCATTTT
CDR3aa: CASSQGVDNQPQHF

d_gene: -
abundance: once
v_gene: TRBV4-1
j_gene: TRBJ1-5
CDR3nt: TGCGCCAGCAGCCAAGATCAGGGGCCCCTGCCCAATCAGCCCCAGCATTTT
CDR3aa: CASSQDQGPLPNQPQHF

d_gene: TRBD2
abundance: -
v_gene: TRBV10-3
j_gene: TRBJ2-7
CDR3nt: TGTGCCATCAGTGAGACCCTTACCGGGACTAGCTCCTCCTACGAGCAGTACTTC
CDR3aa: CAISETLTGTSSSYEQYF

d_gene: TRBD2
abundance: few
v_gene: TRBV6-2/TRBV6-3
j_gene: TRBJ2-3
CDR3nt: TGTGCCAGCAGCGGGGGGGCCGCCACAGATACGCAGTATTTT
CDR3aa: CASSGGAATDTQYF

d_gene: TRBD2
abundance: -
v_gene: TRBV7-9
j_gene: TRBJ2-7
CDR3nt: TGTGCCAGCAGCTTAGGAACTAGCGGGAGCCGGGACGAGCAGTACTTC
CDR3aa: CASSLGTSGSRDEQYF

d_gene: -
abundance: -
v_gene: TRBV7-9
j_gene: TRBJ1-4
CDR3nt: TGTGCCAGCAGCTCAATAGGACCCAGGGGTAATGAAAAACTGTTTTTT
CDR3aa: CASSSIGPRGNEKLFF

d_gene: -
abundance: -
v_gene: TRBV11-1
j_gene: TRBJ2-5
CDR3nt: TGTGCCAGCAGCAGAAGCGGCCAAGAGACCCAGTACTTC
CDR3aa: CASSRSGQETQYF

d_gene: TRBD1
abundance: -
v_gene: TRBV11-2
j_gene: TRBJ2-5
CDR3nt: TGTGCCAGCAGTCGAACAGGGGTGGAGACCCAGTACTTC
CDR3aa: CASSRTGVETQYF

d_gene: -
abundance: -
v_gene: TRBV24-1
j_gene: TRBJ1-5
CDR3nt: TGTGCCACCAGTGAGGGACTTGTCGGTCAGCCCCAGCATTTT
CDR3aa: CATSEGLVGQPQHF

d_gene: -
abundance: -
v_gene: TRBV14
j_gene: TRBJ2-3
CDR3nt: TGTGCCAGCAGCCAAGGGCTTTTGAGTAGCACAGATACGCAGTATTTT
CDR3aa: CASSQGLLSSTDTQYF

d_gene: -
abundance: -
v_gene: TRBV29-1
j_gene: TRBJ1-2
CDR3nt: TGCAGCGTTGATGTGTCGGGTGGCTACACCTTC
CDR3aa: CSVDVSGGYTF

d_gene: TRBD1
abundance: -
v_gene: TRBV4-1
j_gene: TRBJ1-1
CDR3nt: TGCGCCAGCAGCCAAGATCCCCAGGGGGCGCAGGATGAAGCTTTCTTT
CDR3aa: CASSQDPQGAQDEAFF

d_gene: -
abundance: -
v_gene: TRBV6-2/TRBV6-3
j_gene: TRBJ2-5
CDR3nt: TGTGCCCGAATACTCGACGGATACCAAGAGACCCAGTACTTC
CDR3aa: CARILDGYQETQYF

d_gene: -
abundance: -
v_gene: TRBV29-1
j_gene: TRBJ2-4
CDR3nt: TGCAGCTCCTTAGCCAAAAACATTCAGTACTTC
CDR3aa: CSSLAKNIQYF

d_gene: TRBD2
abundance: few
v_gene: TRBV20-1
j_gene: TRBJ2-3
CDR3nt: TGCAGTGCTAGTCCTTGGGCTAGCGGGAGGCTACACACAGATACGCAGTATTTT
CDR3aa: CSASPWASGRLHTDTQYF

d_gene: TRBD1
abundance: -
v_gene: TRBV10-3
j_gene: TRBJ2-1
CDR3nt: TGTGCCATCAGAATGACAGGGGGCATCTACAATGAGCAGTTCTTC
CDR3aa: CAIRMTGGIYNEQFF

d_gene: -
abundance: -
v_gene: TRBV9
j_gene: TRBJ2-6
CDR3nt: TGTGCCAGCAGCGTACCTCAGGGTACTGGGGCCAACGTCCTGACTTTC
CDR3aa: CASSVPQGTGANVLTF